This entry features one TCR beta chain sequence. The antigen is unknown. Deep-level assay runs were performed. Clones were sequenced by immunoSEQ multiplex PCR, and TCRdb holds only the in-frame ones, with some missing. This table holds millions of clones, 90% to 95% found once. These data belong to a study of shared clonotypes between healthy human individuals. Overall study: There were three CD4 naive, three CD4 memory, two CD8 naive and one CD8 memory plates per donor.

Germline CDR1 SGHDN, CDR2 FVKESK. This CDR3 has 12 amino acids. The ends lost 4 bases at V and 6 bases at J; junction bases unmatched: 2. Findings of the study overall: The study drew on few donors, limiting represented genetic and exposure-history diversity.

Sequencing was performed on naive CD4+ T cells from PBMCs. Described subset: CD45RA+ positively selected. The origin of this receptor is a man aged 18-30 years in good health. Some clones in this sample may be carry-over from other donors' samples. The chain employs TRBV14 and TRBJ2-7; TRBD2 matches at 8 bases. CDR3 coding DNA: TGTGCCAGCAGCCCCCGGGGGGGCGAGCAGTACTTC. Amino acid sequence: CASSPRGGEQYF.